The 27 T cell receptor beta chains in this list originate from one sample, sequenced in a study of CD8 T cells in ankylosing spondylitis. TCRdb reprocessed the 5' RACE reads via MiXCR and lists one record per CDR3 protein. Of 500,000 to 550,000 distinct CDR3 sequences listed, roughly 13% were seen once; the top ten hold around 7%. Study outcomes and limitations: Among TCR beta sequences, a motif of eight highly homologous variants appeared characteristic of ankylosing spondylitis blood.

These receptors' antigens are unknown. Specimen: blood, either unsorted or a sorted T cell fraction (not recorded which). All receptors derive from a male donor with ankylosing spondylitis.

This clonotype showed up many times. The chain couples TRBV10-3 to TRBJ2-3; D not resolved. CDR1 is ENHRY, CDR2 SYGVKD, per germline. This CDR3 is 11 amino acids long. V lost 0 bases and J 5 bases, leaving 0 bases between the germline ends. CDR3 coding DNA: TGTGCCATCAGTGAGTCAGATACGCAGTATTTT. Protein sequence: CAISESDTQYF.

This clonotype has only a few counts. The rearrangement joins TRBV3-1 to TRBJ2-2; the D gene is possibly TRBD2 (5 bases). CDR3 length: 14 amino acids. CDR1 LGHDT and CDR2 YNNKEL come from the germline V gene (reference sequence). Trimming took 4 bases from V and 5 from J, leaving 11 bases between them. CDR3 sequence reads: CASSPEVRTGELFF. CDR3 DNA sequence: TGTGCCAGCAGCCCGGAGGTTCGTACCGGGGAGCTGTTTTTT.

This clonotype showed up just a few times. The J gene is TRBJ2-5, the V gene TRBV7-9; 8 bases map to TRBD1. V lost 5 bases and J lost 5; bases outside the gene matches: 10. From germline, CDR1 is SEHNR and CDR2 FQNEAQ (reference sequence). This CDR3 is 15 amino acids long. The CDR3 nucleotides are TGTGCCAGCAGCACCGGCGGACAGGGTGACGAGACCCAGTACTTC. Its translation: CASSTGGQGDETQYF.

This sequence joins TRBV12-3 or TRBV12-4 and TRBJ2-3; TRBD2 agrees at 11 bases. The CDR3 is 15 residues long. The J segment lost 6 bases and the V segment lost 3 bases, leaving 5 bases of the junction unmatched. The CDR3 DNA sequence: TGTGCCAGCAGTTTTCTGGGACTAGCGGTGGATACGCAGTATTTT. Protein sequence: CASSFLGLAVDTQYF.

The table lists this clonotype with a few counts. The chain carries TRBV5-1 and TRBJ2-2; D is possibly TRBD1 or TRBD2 (5 bases each). Looked up from germline, CDR1 is SGHRS and CDR2 is YFSETQ. CDR3 length equals 16 residues. V was shortened by 1 base and J by 3 bases, with 13 bases between the two germline ends. The CDR3 here is CASSLMGAGYTGELFF. CDR3 DNA sequence: TGCGCCAGCAGCTTGATGGGAGCAGGGTACACCGGGGAGCTGTTTTTT.

This clonotype was detected only a few times. The gene calls are TRBV7-9 and TRBJ2-3; maybe TRBD1 (6 bases). Per germline, CDR1 SEHNR and CDR2 FQNEAQ (reference sequence). The length of the CDR3 is 15 residues. The germline V and J ends were trimmed by 3 bases and 6 bases, with 16 bases remaining between them. The CDR3 nucleotides read TGTGCCAGCAGCTTTACTCCAGGGGAGTTCGATACGCAGTATTTT. Encoded protein: CASSFTPGEFDTQYF.

This clonotype was observed a few times. The chain joins TRBV30 to TRBJ2-3; D unresolved. V lost 2 bases to trimming and J lost 2 bases, with 11 bases between them. Germline V gives CDR1 GTSNPN, CDR2 SVGIG (reference sequence). The CDR3 has 14 residues. This chain's CDR3 is CAWSTGSATDTQYF. The CDR3 nucleotides are TGTGCCTGGAGTACTGGTTCGGCCACAGATACGCAGTATTTT.

There are a few counts of this clonotype. This may be a read error: a much more frequent sequence differs by one nucleotide. V usage is TRBV11-3 and J usage is TRBJ1-5; D call uncertain. In germline, CDR1 is SGHNT, CDR2 YENEEA. Deletions cut 0 bases from V and 4 bases from J, with 4 bases between. This CDR3 region has 13 residues. CDR3 nucleotides: TGTGCCAGCAGCTTAGACAAAAATCAGCCCCAGCATTTT. Encoded protein: CASSLDKNQPQHF.

The sample holds a few counts of this clonotype. This chain links TRBV5-1 with TRBJ1-3; no definite D call. This CDR3 region has 14 residues. Trimming pared 4 bases from V and 0 bases from J, leaving 8 bases between. The germline V gene has CDR1 SGHRS and CDR2 YFSETQ. In DNA, the CDR3 is TGCGCCAGCAGCCCAACCCTCTCTGGAAACACCATATATTTT. Translating it yields CASSPTLSGNTIYF.

This clonotype was picked up a small number of times. The V and J genes are TRBV15 and TRBJ2-1; TRBD1 might be the D (6 bases). The germline V and J ends were trimmed by 5 bases and 4 bases, with 21 bases remaining between them. CDR1 is LNHNV, CDR2 YYDKDF, per germline (reference sequence). The CDR3 has 17 residues. CDR3 region: CATSPQKKQGNYNEQFF. The DNA for the CDR3 is TGTGCCACCAGCCCCCAGAAAAAGCAGGGGAATTACAATGAGCAGTTCTTC. Variable domain in full (rest from reference TRBV15 and TRBJ2-1): DAMVIQNPRYQVTQFGKPVTLSCSQTLNHNVMYWYQQKSSQAPKLLFHYYDKDFNNEADTPDNFQSRRPNTSFCFLDIRSPGLGDTAMYLCATSPQKKQGNYNEQFFGPGTRLTVL.

A few counts support this clonotype. The genes are TRBV4-1 and TRBJ1-2, with a tentative D call TRBD1 (5 bases). This CDR3 spans 18 amino acids. V was shortened by 1 base and J by 5 bases, with 23 bases between the two germline ends. CDR1 is MGHRA, CDR2 YSYEKL, per germline. This CDR3 is CASSQVVGAGGSIYGYTF. DNA of the CDR3: TGCGCCAGCAGCCAAGTGGTAGGGGCTGGGGGGTCCATTTATGGCTACACCTTC.

This chain links TRBV5-1 with TRBJ1-1; D call uncertain. CDR1 and CDR2 from the germline V gene are SGHRS and YFSETQ. The CDR3 covers 15 residues. V dropped 0 bases and J dropped 4 bases, with 13 bases sitting between them. The DNA of the CDR3 is TGCGCCAGCAGCTTGGATCGGGCAGGTGGCACTGAAGCTTTCTTT. Translation: CASSLDRAGGTEAFF. Full variable domain (outside the CDR3, taken from reference TRBV5-1 and TRBJ1-1): KAGVTQTPRYLIKTRGQQVTLSCSPISGHRSVSWYQQTPGQGLQFLFEYFSETQRNKGNFPGRFSGRQFSNSRSEMNVSTLELGDSALYLCASSLDRAGGTEAFFGQGTRLTVV.

V usage is TRBV20-1 and J usage is TRBJ1-4; D call uncertain. The germline V and J ends were trimmed by 7 bases and 8 bases, with 14 bases remaining between them. This CDR3 region has 12 residues. Germline loops: CDR1 DFQATT, CDR2 SNEGSKA (reference sequence). The CDR3 DNA reads TGCAGTGTCCGATCACCGGGGGAAAAACTGTTTTTT. Translating gives CSVRSPGEKLFF.

This clonotype occurred many times. The rearrangement links TRBV29-1 to TRBJ2-7, with 7 bases aligning to TRBD2. The trim removed 6 bases at V and 3 bases at J, leaving 5 bases unmatched. CDR1 SQVTM and CDR2 ANQGSEA come from the germline V gene. This CDR3 region has 12 residues. Written as DNA, the CDR3 is TGCAGCGTGGGGGAGGGACGCTACGAGCAGTACTTC. It is translated as CSVGEGRYEQYF.

The rearrangement links TRBV20-1 to TRBJ2-3; D may correspond to TRBD1 or TRBD2 (5 bases each). Per germline, CDR1 DFQATT and CDR2 SNEGSKA (reference sequence). The CDR3 has 14 amino acids. V lost 1 base to trimming and J lost 1 base, with 9 bases between them. CDR3 in amino acids: CSARGGGGTDTQYF. CDR3 bases: TGCAGTGCTAGAGGTGGGGGAGGCACAGATACGCAGTATTTT.

This chain connects TRBV11-2 to TRBJ2-1; TRBD2 might be the D (5 bases). Germline loops: CDR1 SGHAT, CDR2 FQNNGV. Trimming shortened V by 1 base and J by 3 bases, and 16 bases separated the two germline ends. The CDR3 is 17 residues long. The CDR3 bases are TGTGCCAGCAGCTTAGGGACTGGAGGCCTGGGCTACAATGAGCAGTTCTTC. Amino acid sequence: CASSLGTGGLGYNEQFF.

V usage is TRBV7-2 and J usage is TRBJ1-1; D is ambiguous. CDR3 length equals 16 residues. The V and J ends lost 5 bases and 1 base respectively, with 17 bases between them. Germline V gives CDR1 SGHTA, CDR2 FQGNSA. The CDR3 here is CASSPFYSRGNTEAFF. The DNA of the CDR3 is TGTGCCAGCAGCCCATTCTATTCACGGGGGAACACTGAAGCTTTCTTT. Variable domain in full (rest from reference TRBV7-2 and TRBJ1-1): GAGVSQSPSNKVTEKGKDVELRCDPISGHTALYWYRQSLGQGLEFLIYFQGNSAPDKSGLPSDRFSAERTGGSVSTLTIQRTQQEDSAVYLCASSPFYSRGNTEAFFGQGTRLTVV.

The chain is built from TRBV7-2 and TRBJ2-7, with D maybe TRBD1 (6 bases). V was cut by 3 bases and J by 2 bases, with 14 bases left in between. Germline V gene lookup returns CDR1 SGHTA and CDR2 FQGNSA. The CDR3 is 15 residues long. In DNA form, the CDR3 reads TGTGCCAGCAGCTTTGCCGGGACACCCACCTACGAGCAGTACTTC. It is translated as CASSFAGTPTYEQYF.

This clonotype has a count of ten or more. This chain joins TRBV10-3 and TRBJ2-1, with 16 bases aligning to TRBD2. From germline, CDR1 is ENHRY and CDR2 SYGVKD. The CDR3 length is 15 residues. Trimming removed 6 bases from V and 8 bases from J; junction bases left unmatched: 4. The CDR3 is CAIRGTSGRVDEQFF. The CDR3 nucleotides read TGTGCCATCAGGGGGACTAGCGGGAGGGTTGATGAGCAGTTCTTC.

Only a few counts were recorded for this clonotype. The chain uses TRBV15 and TRBJ1-5, with 9 positions matching TRBD1. This CDR3 region has 16 residues. Germline CDR1 and CDR2: LNHNV and YYDKDF (reference sequence). V gave up 0 bases and J gave up 5 bases; unmatched junction bases: 5. The CDR3 is CATSRDVGTGYQPQHF. CDR3 bases: TGTGCCACCAGCAGAGATGTGGGGACAGGGTATCAGCCCCAGCATTTT.

V gene TRBV10-3 combines with J gene TRBJ2-5, with 7 bases matching TRBD2. The V gene's germline CDR1 is ENHRY and CDR2 SYGVKD. The trim removed 4 bases at V and 1 base at J, leaving 6 bases unmatched. There are 15 residues in the CDR3. Here the CDR3 reads CAISVGGTTQETQYF. The CDR3 nucleotides are TGTGCCATCAGTGTAGGTGGGACTACCCAAGAGACCCAGTACTTC.

V and J are TRBV14 and TRBJ2-1, with 7 bases lining up with TRBD1. Germline CDR1 reads SGHDN; CDR2 reads FVKESK. Trimming at V came to 0 bases and at J to 5 bases, leaving 10 bases not matched to a gene. The CDR3 totals 17 residues. CDR3 protein: CASSQELFRDRNNEQFF. The CDR3 DNA sequence: TGTGCCAGCAGCCAAGAACTATTTCGGGACAGAAACAATGAGCAGTTCTTC.

This clonotype was counted only a few times. The chain carries TRBV10-3 and TRBJ2-2; tentative D call: TRBD2 (6 bases). Germline values: CDR1 ENHRY, CDR2 SYGVKD. V gave up 9 bases and J gave up 4 bases, with 18 bases separating them. CDR3 length equals 15 residues. Written as DNA, the CDR3 is TGTGCCATTTCTTATACGGGAGTATTCACCGGGGAGCTGTTTTTT. This codes for CAISYTGVFTGELFF.

The chain employs TRBV20-1 and TRBJ2-7; 12 nucleotides line up with TRBD2. Trimming removed 5 bases from V and 6 bases from J; junction bases left unmatched: 11. The CDR3 has 15 residues. Germline lookup yields CDR1 DFQATT and CDR2 SNEGSKA (reference sequence). This CDR3 reads CSASQTSGSSREQYF. CDR3 in DNA: TGCAGTGCTTCCCAGACTAGCGGGAGCTCTCGCGAGCAGTACTTC.

This clonotype was counted between two and nine times. The chain carries TRBV20-1 and TRBJ2-1, with 8 bases aligning to TRBD2. The CDR3 spans 13 residues. Germline V gives CDR1 DFQATT, CDR2 SNEGSKA (reference sequence). Unmatched junction bases numbered 7, after V lost 5 bases and J lost 7 bases. The CDR3: CSAPQIAGNEQFF. The CDR3 DNA is TGCAGTGCTCCCCAGATAGCGGGAAATGAGCAGTTCTTC.

The gene calls are TRBV5-1 and TRBJ2-3; 7 bases line up with TRBD1. This CDR3 contains 14 residues. CDR1 is SGHRS and CDR2 is YFSETQ in the germline V gene. V lost 1 base and J lost 3; bases outside the gene matches: 2. For the CDR3, the DNA is TGCGCCAGCAGCTTGAAGGGGGCAACAGATACGCAGTATTTT. Translated: CASSLKGATDTQYF.

The chain employs TRBV5-1 and TRBJ1-1; TRBD1 agrees at 8 bases. Germline assignment: CDR1 SGHRS and CDR2 YFSETQ. CDR3 size: 15 residues. The junction had 7 bases not matched to a gene; V was cut back by 0 bases and J by 6 bases. This chain's CDR3 is CASSLGSWTGSEAFF. DNA for the CDR3: TGCGCCAGCAGCTTGGGTAGTTGGACAGGGTCTGAAGCTTTCTTT.